This T cell receptor beta chain was identified during a study of T-cell memory formation after mild COVID-19. About the study: TCR clustering was largely donor specific.

5'RACE primed at constant segments yielded TCR alpha and TCR beta cDNA libraries bearing sample barcodes and UMIs. A single record per CDR3 protein comes from TCRdb applying MiXCR to the 5' RACE reads. The sample lists 410,000 or so distinct CDR3 sequences, about a quarter occurring once. Whole-study findings and limits: Clones which contracted sat mainly in CM and EM if CD4+, and in EMRA if CD8+.

The germline V gene encodes CDR1 MNHEY and CDR2 SVGAGI. There are 16 residues in the CDR3. Deletions cut 5 bases from V and 9 bases from J, with 22 bases between. This clonotype was seen many times. Its antigen is currently unknown. The rearrangement joins TRBV6-5 to TRBJ2-2; no clear D. The sequenced sample was PBMCs or a T cell subset sorted from them (not recorded which). The receptor's source is an adult woman who had mild COVID-19 (a few samples of this study predate the infection). Cell type and time point are not known. The CDR3 loop is CASSRRMADPSRELFF. DNA of the CDR3: TGTGCCAGCAGTCGGCGAATGGCCGACCCATCCCGGGAGCTGTTTTTT.